One and the same sample provided the 32 T cell receptor beta chains below, sequenced in a study of cytomegalovirus exposure and HLA in healthy donors. This PCR relied on a set of 60 Vbeta primers and 13 Jbeta primers. The method was immunoSEQ multiplex PCR; TCRdb's version includes in-frame clones alone and lacks a portion of them. The sample has 110,000 to 150,000 clones, 70% seen once. Sequenced material: PBMCs. The receptors originated from a woman aged 60 to 75 in good health and CMV-seropositive.

J is TRBJ2-7 and V is TRBV5-6; no firm D call. The CDR3 runs 13 residues. Germline V gene lookup returns CDR1 SGHDT and CDR2 YYEEEE. V lost 0 bases, J lost 6 bases, and 10 bases lay in between. The CDR3 DNA reads as TGTGCCAGCAGCTTGGTGAGGCCTCGCGAGCAGTACTTC. Its translation is CASSLVRPREQYF.

This clone was recorded only once. CDR3 DNA: TGTGCCAGCAGCACACAGCCTGGGAGCACAGATACGCAGTATTTT. Amino acid sequence: CASSTQPGSTDTQYF. The gene calls are TRBV7-3 and TRBJ2-3; D gene ambiguous. V lost 5 bases to trimming and J lost 0 bases, with 12 bases between them. The CDR3 consists of 15 residues. Germline V gene lookup returns CDR1 SGHTA and CDR2 FQGTGA.

This clone was counted once. This chain links TRBV20-1 with TRBJ1-2, with 8 bases that match TRBD1. Germline CDR1 and CDR2: DFQATT and SNEGSKA (reference sequence). This CDR3 contains 11 residues. The V and J ends lost 8 bases and 2 bases, in that order; junction bases with no gene match: 1. The CDR3 sequence is CSRQGNYGYTF. The CDR3 coding sequence is TGCAGTAGACAGGGGAACTATGGCTACACCTTC.

This clone turned up a few times. This chain uses TRBV6-6 with TRBJ2-7, with 9 bases identical to TRBD1. The CDR3 extends over 15 amino acids. Looked up from germline, CDR1 is MNHNY and CDR2 is SVGAGI (reference sequence). J was trimmed by 0 bases and V by 4 bases; bases with no gene match: 4. For the CDR3, the DNA is TGTGCCAGCAGTTTCCCGGGACAGGGCTCCTACGAGCAGTACTTC. Its protein product is CASSFPGQGSYEQYF.

The chain is built from TRBV6-1 and TRBJ1-5; 10 bases map to TRBD1. Germline CDR1 MNHNS, CDR2 SASEGT. V was clipped by 6 bases and J by 4 bases; unmatched bases: 6. The length of the CDR3 is 15 residues. The CDR3 region is CASSLTGGKNQPQHF. The CDR3 bases are TGTGCCAGCAGCTTGACAGGGGGCAAGAATCAGCCCCAGCATTTT.

The genes are TRBV18 and TRBJ2-7; TRBD1 aligns across 9 bases. Germline V gene sequence: CDR1 KGHSH, CDR2 LQKENI. This CDR3 has 16 amino acids. The V segment lost 6 bases and the J segment 1 base; nucleotides outside the gene matches: 10. CDR3 amino acids: CASSVDLGQGSYEQYF. The DNA for the CDR3 is TGTGCCAGCTCCGTAGACCTGGGACAGGGATCCTACGAGCAGTACTTC. The full variable domain, its missing parts supplied by reference TRBV18 and TRBJ2-7, is NAGVMQNPRHLVRRRGQEARLRCSPMKGHSHVYWYRQLPEEGLKFMVYLQKENIIDESGMPKERFSAEFPKEGPSILRIQQVVRGDSAAYFCASSVDLGQGSYEQYFGPGTRLTVT.

This clone occurred once. The V and J genes are TRBV27 and TRBJ2-7, with 10 bases fitting TRBD1. The CDR3 runs to 15 residues. Trimming cost V 4 bases and J 6 bases; bases outside gene matches: 9. CDR1 is MNHEY and CDR2 is SMNVEV in the germline V gene (reference sequence). CDR3 sequence reads: CASSYRDRGRGEQYF. The CDR3 nucleotides read TGTGCCAGCAGTTATCGGGACAGGGGTCGTGGCGAGCAGTACTTC.

The V call is TRBV30, the J call TRBJ1-5; the match to TRBD1 covers 7 bases. CDR3 length: 16 amino acids. Germline trimming cut 2 bases from V and 2 bases from J; bases unmatched to any gene: 9. Germline V gene sequence: CDR1 GTSNPN, CDR2 SVGIG (reference sequence). CDR3 sequence reads: CAWSKETGHRNQPQHF. CDR3 sequence (DNA): TGTGCCTGGAGTAAGGAGACAGGGCATCGCAATCAGCCCCAGCATTTT.

The chain couples TRBV6-1 to TRBJ1-1, with D possibly being TRBD1 (5 bases). CDR3 length: 14 residues. V shed 6 bases and J shed 5 bases, with 16 bases lying between them. Germline-derived CDR1 and CDR2 are MNHNS and SASEGT. In DNA form, the CDR3 reads TGTGCCAGCAGCCGGGGGGTGGGGGGGACTGAAGCTTTCTTT. This encodes CASSRGVGGTEAFF.

This clone came up once. V and J are TRBV18 and TRBJ1-1; tentatively, D is TRBD1 (5 bases). V dropped 5 bases and J dropped 0 bases, with 7 bases sitting between them. This CDR3 is 13 amino acids long. CDR1 and CDR2 from the germline V gene are KGHSH and LQKENI. The CDR3 DNA is TGTGCCAGCTCAGGACAAATGAACACTGAAGCTTTCTTT. As protein: CASSGQMNTEAFF. Full variable domain (missing parts from reference TRBV18 and TRBJ1-1): NAGVMQNPRHLVRRRGQEARLRCSPMKGHSHVYWYRQLPEEGLKFMVYLQKENIIDESGMPKERFSAEFPKEGPSILRIQQVVRGDSAAYFCASSGQMNTEAFFGQGTRLTVV.

CDR3 sequence reads: CASSPGSGNTGELFF. The DNA for the CDR3 is TGTGCCAGCTCACCAGGTAGCGGGAACACCGGGGAGCTGTTTTTT. The J gene is TRBJ2-2, the V gene TRBV18, with D perhaps TRBD2 (6 bases). CDR1 is KGHSH, CDR2 LQKENI, per germline. Trimming took 2 bases from V and 1 from J, leaving 8 bases between them. CDR3 length equals 15 residues. Looking up the rest from reference TRBV18 and TRBJ2-2 gives the full variable domain: NAGVMQNPRHLVRRRGQEARLRCSPMKGHSHVYWYRQLPEEGLKFMVYLQKENIIDESGMPKERFSAEFPKEGPSILRIQQVVRGDSAAYFCASSPGSGNTGELFFGEGSRLTVL.

Only a few counts were recorded for this clone. This chain joins TRBV6-1 and TRBJ1-4; 7 bases line up with TRBD1. With V trimmed by 6 bases and J by 3 bases, 7 bases remained unmatched. The CDR3 covers 15 residues. Germline CDR1 is MNHNS and CDR2 is SASEGT. Here the CDR3 DNA reads TGTGCCAGCAGCCAGGACAGGCTCGCTAATGAAAAACTGTTTTTT. Translated: CASSQDRLANEKLFF.

This chain connects TRBV19 to TRBJ2-2; 11 positions agree with TRBD2. The V and J ends lost 1 base and 5 bases, in that order; junction bases with no gene match: 3. This CDR3 has 16 residues. Germline V gene lookup returns CDR1 LNHDA and CDR2 SQIVND (reference sequence). CDR3 region: CASSIGLAGRTGELFF. The CDR3 DNA follows: TGTGCCAGTAGTATAGGACTAGCGGGAAGGACCGGGGAGCTGTTTTTT.

The chain carries TRBV18 and TRBJ1-1, with D perhaps TRBD1 (6 bases). The germline V gene encodes CDR1 KGHSH and CDR2 LQKENI. Deletions cut 5 bases from V and 3 bases from J, with 10 bases between. The CDR3 runs 13 residues. In DNA form, the CDR3 reads TGTGCCAGCTCAGACAACAGGGACACTGAAGCTTTCTTT. It is translated as CASSDNRDTEAFF. The entire variable domain, with the rest obtained from reference TRBV18 and TRBJ1-1, is as follows: NAGVMQNPRHLVRRRGQEARLRCSPMKGHSHVYWYRQLPEEGLKFMVYLQKENIIDESGMPKERFSAEFPKEGPSILRIQQVVRGDSAAYFCASSDNRDTEAFFGQGTRLTVV.

This clone was detected only a few times. V gene TRBV4-1 combines with J gene TRBJ1-4; 10 bases match TRBD1. Germline-derived CDR1 and CDR2 are MGHRA and YSYEKL. V lost 1 base and J lost 6; bases outside the gene matches: 2. The CDR3 totals 15 residues. CDR3: CASSQVGTGDEKLFF. CDR3 DNA: TGCGCCAGCAGCCAAGTTGGGACAGGGGATGAAAAACTGTTTTTT.

The chain couples TRBV6-1 to TRBJ1-1; 7 nucleotides agree with TRBD1. Germline assignment: CDR1 MNHNS and CDR2 SASEGT. The length of the CDR3 is 14 residues. Trimming removed 4 bases from V and 0 bases from J; junction bases left unmatched: 2. CDR3 residues: CASSGGGLNTEAFF. The CDR3 DNA reads TGTGCCAGCAGTGGAGGGGGCTTGAACACTGAAGCTTTCTTT.

The rearrangement uses TRBV6-5 and TRBJ2-7, with 8 nucleotides matching TRBD2. In germline, CDR1 is MNHEY, CDR2 SVGAGI. The junction had 10 bases not matched to a gene; V was cut back by 6 bases and J by 6 bases. CDR3 size: 14 residues. CDR3 protein: CASRRNTSGREQYF. The DNA for the CDR3 is TGTGCCAGCAGGCGAAACACTAGCGGACGCGAGCAGTACTTC.

This clone was counted between two and nine times. The chain employs TRBV9 and TRBJ1-1; 10 nucleotides align to TRBD1. V shed 4 bases, J shed 5 bases, and the junction held 8 bases outside the gene matches. Germline V gene sequence: CDR1 SGDLS, CDR2 YYNGEE. The CDR3 totals 15 residues. The CDR3, as DNA: TGTGCCAGCAGCCCTTCAGACAGGGGGCTGACTGAAGCTTTCTTT. It is translated as CASSPSDRGLTEAFF.

The V gene is TRBV6-6, the J gene TRBJ1-1, with a possible D match to TRBD1 (6 bases). The length of the CDR3 is 16 residues. V lost 5 bases to trimming and J lost 3 bases, with 19 bases between them. CDR1 MNHNY and CDR2 SVGAGI come from the germline V gene (reference sequence). CDR3 region: CASSHRTVELDTEAFF. The DNA of the CDR3 is TGTGCCAGCAGTCATAGGACAGTCGAATTGGACACTGAAGCTTTCTTT.

The chain uses TRBV5-1 and TRBJ2-3; a weak D match, TRBD2 (5 bases). Germline V gene sequence: CDR1 SGHRS, CDR2 YFSETQ. The V and J ends lost 0 bases and 8 bases respectively, with 16 bases between them. The CDR3 length is 15 residues. The CDR3 sequence: CASSLGSALRGTQYF. The DNA for the CDR3 is TGCGCCAGCAGCTTGGGCAGCGCCCTCCGGGGTACGCAGTATTTT.

This clone came up a few times. V is TRBV19 and J is TRBJ1-1; D might be TRBD1 (6 bases). V lost 5 bases, J lost 2 bases, and 12 bases lay in between. Per germline, CDR1 LNHDA and CDR2 SQIVND (reference sequence). The CDR3 has 14 residues. The CDR3, as DNA: TGTGCCAGTAGTTACGGGACACCCAACACTGAAGCTTTCTTT. Its protein is CASSYGTPNTEAFF.

The chain combines TRBV5-1 with TRBJ2-1, with 13 bases that match TRBD2. Trimming cost V 4 bases and J 7 bases; bases outside gene matches: 5. The CDR3 extends over 15 amino acids. CDR1 is SGHRS, CDR2 YFSETQ, per germline. The CDR3 reads CASSLGLAGINEQFF. As DNA, the CDR3 is TGCGCCAGCAGCCTGGGACTAGCGGGAATAAATGAGCAGTTCTTC.

This clone was seen more than once but under ten times. The rearrangement uses TRBV10-3 and TRBJ1-4; D uncertain. V dropped 3 bases and J dropped 5 bases, with 10 bases sitting between them. The CDR3 extends over 14 amino acids. CDR1 ENHRY and CDR2 SYGVKD come from the germline V gene. CDR3 sequence reads: CAISDPARNEKLFF. The CDR3 coding sequence is TGTGCCATCAGTGATCCCGCACGGAATGAAAAACTGTTTTTT.

The chain is built from TRBV10-2 and TRBJ2-7; D unresolved. The germline V gene has CDR1 WSHSY and CDR2 SAAADI. The CDR3 extends over 18 amino acids. V lost 5 bases to trimming and J lost 5 bases, with 28 bases between them. CDR3 sequence: CASSPMGRRHSQTDEQYF. In DNA form, the CDR3 reads TGCGCCAGCAGTCCAATGGGCCGAAGACACTCCCAAACCGACGAGCAGTACTTC.

This clone was observed a few times. The chain joins TRBV2 to TRBJ1-1, with D hard to call. Germline lookup yields CDR1 SNHLY and CDR2 FYNNEI. V was trimmed by 5 bases and J by 4 bases, leaving 8 bases between them. The CDR3 has 12 residues. The CDR3 is CASSLVLTEAFF. The CDR3 DNA follows: TGTGCCAGCAGTCTAGTCCTCACTGAAGCTTTCTTT. The whole variable domain, remainder taken from reference TRBV2 and TRBJ1-1, is EPEVTQTPSHQVTQMGQEVILRCVPISNHLYFYWYRQILGQKVEFLVSFYNNEISEKSEIFDDQFSVERPDGSNFTLKIRSTKLEDSAMYFCASSLVLTEAFFGQGTRLTVV.

The chain combines TRBV6-5 with TRBJ2-6; 7 bases align to TRBD1. Germline CDR1 is MNHEY and CDR2 is SVGAGI. The CDR3 length is 15 residues. J was trimmed by 3 bases and V by 5 bases; bases with no gene match: 4. This CDR3 is CASSVQGNGANVLTF. CDR3 coding DNA: TGTGCCAGCAGTGTACAGGGGAATGGGGCCAACGTCCTGACTTTC.

The chain carries TRBV5-1 and TRBJ2-3, with 8 bases fitting TRBD2. This CDR3 is built from 14 residues. J was trimmed by 5 bases and V by 0 bases; bases with no gene match: 2. Germline CDR1 and CDR2: SGHRS and YFSETQ. The CDR3 DNA sequence: TGCGCCAGCAGCTTGGATGCGGGAGGAGATACGCAGTATTTT. Its translation is CASSLDAGGDTQYF.

This clone was seen more than once but under ten times. The chain employs TRBV30 and TRBJ2-4; 8 nucleotides line up with TRBD2. Germline loops: CDR1 GTSNPN, CDR2 SVGIG (reference sequence). J was trimmed by 8 bases and V by 5 bases; bases with no gene match: 5. CDR3 length: 12 residues. The CDR3 coding sequence is TGTGCCTGGGGGACTAGTGGTTACATTCAGTACTTC. Translation gives CAWGTSGYIQYF. Together with reference TRBV30 and TRBJ2-4, the CDR3 gives the full variable domain: SQTIHQWPATLVQPVGSPLSLECTVEGTSNPNLYWYRQAAGRGLQLLFYSVGIGQISSEVPQNLSASRPQDRQFILSSKKLLLSDSGFYLCAWGTSGYIQYFGAGTRLSVL.

The CDR3 bases are TGTGCCAGCAGCTTGGGTGGACTAGCACTCTCCTACGAGCAGTACTTC. Amino acids: CASSLGGLALSYEQYF. The gene calls are TRBV5-4 and TRBJ2-7; TRBD2 matches at 8 bases. CDR3 length: 16 amino acids. V dropped 0 bases and J dropped 0; count of bases not matched to a gene: 5. Germline values: CDR1 SGHNT, CDR2 YYREEE (reference sequence).

V gene TRBV11-2 combines with J gene TRBJ2-1; D unclear. The CDR3 consists of 13 residues. V shed 0 bases and J shed 12 bases, with 12 bases lying between them. The germline gives CDR1 SGHAT, CDR2 FQNNGV. The CDR3 sequence is CASSLEPTSGQFF. The DNA of the CDR3 is TGTGCCAGCAGCTTAGAACCTACCTCCGGGCAGTTCTTC.

This sequence joins TRBV6-6 and TRBJ2-3; D is undetermined. This CDR3 has 14 residues. Between the trimmed V and J ends, which lost 7 bases and 0 bases, there was a span of 11 bases. Germline lookup yields CDR1 MNHNY and CDR2 SVGAGI (reference sequence). DNA for the CDR3: TGTGCCAGCACCCAGCGCTCTAGCACAGATACGCAGTATTTT. Translated: CASTQRSSTDTQYF.

The chain has TRBV5-5 and TRBJ2-1; 11 bases agree with TRBD2. V gave up 4 bases and J gave up 7 bases; unmatched junction bases: 13. CDR1 is SGHKS, CDR2 YYEKEE, per germline (reference sequence). The CDR3 contains 17 residues. The CDR3 loop is CASSPEGVAGGKNEQFF. The CDR3 bases are TGTGCCAGCAGCCCCGAGGGGGTAGCGGGAGGGAAGAATGAGCAGTTCTTC.